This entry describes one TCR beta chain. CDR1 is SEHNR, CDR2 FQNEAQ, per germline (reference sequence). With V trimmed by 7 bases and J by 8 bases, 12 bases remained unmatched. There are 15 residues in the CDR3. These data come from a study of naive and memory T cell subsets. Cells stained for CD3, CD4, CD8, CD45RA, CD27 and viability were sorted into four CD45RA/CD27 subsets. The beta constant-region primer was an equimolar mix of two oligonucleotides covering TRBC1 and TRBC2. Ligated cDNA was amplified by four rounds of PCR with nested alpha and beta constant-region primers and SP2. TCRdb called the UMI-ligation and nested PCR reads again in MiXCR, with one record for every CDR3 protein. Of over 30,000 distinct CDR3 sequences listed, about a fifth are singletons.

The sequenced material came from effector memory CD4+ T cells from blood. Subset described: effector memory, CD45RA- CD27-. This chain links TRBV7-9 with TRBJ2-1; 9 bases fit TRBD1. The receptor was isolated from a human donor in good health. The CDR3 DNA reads TGTGCCAGCATTCCGACCACCGGGACAGGGTATGAGCAGTTCTTC. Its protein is CASIPTTGTGYEQFF.